The present TCR beta chain was sequenced within a study of T cells after posttransplantation cyclophosphamide. In its sample, this clone was seen many times. V shed 7 bases and J shed 2 bases, with 11 bases lying between them. The germline CDR1 and CDR2 sequences are SNHLY and FYNNEI. This CDR3 has 13 amino acids. TCRdb's table, derived via immunoSEQ multiplex PCR, lists solely in-frame clones and lacks some. The sample yields tens of thousands of clones, without any singletons. The sequence was obtained from a woman aged 50 to 65 in good health and a related stem cell transplant donor. V is TRBV2 and J is TRBJ1-2; a weak D match, TRBD1 (5 bases). The sample was PBMCs. The CDR3 is CASIQGQNYGYTF. The CDR3 nucleotides read TGTGCCAGCATTCAGGGCCAAAACTATGGCTACACCTTC.